Listed below are T cell receptor beta chains from one sample, sequenced in a study of CD8 T cells in ankylosing spondylitis. Each CDR3 protein gets one entry after TCRdb re-called the 5' RACE reads with MiXCR. Of 340,000 or so distinct CDR3 sequences in the sample, roughly 15% are singletons; the top ten hold about 1%. The sample comprised blood, either unsorted or a sorted T cell fraction (not recorded which). The receptors were gathered from a male donor with ankylosing spondylitis or in good health (not recorded which). Both conserved end residues are part of each CDR3. The D gene is left open where the match is weak.

D: NA; J: TRBJ2-3; V: TRBV3-1; CDR3: CASSRTPSTDTQYF
D: NA; J: TRBJ2-3; V: TRBV15; CDR3: CATSRGGTLSTDTQYF
D: NA; J: TRBJ2-3; V: TRBV6-4; CDR3: CASSDSRTAYTDTQYF
D: NA; J: TRBJ2-1; V: TRBV4-2; CDR3: CASSQDQGRSYNEQFF
D: NA; J: TRBJ1-1; V: TRBV18; CDR3: CASSPPSRGDAEAFF
D: NA; J: TRBJ1-2; V: TRBV4-1; CDR3: CASSQDTGYTF
D: NA; J: TRBJ2-2; V: TRBV7-9; CDR3: CASSHLAVQGGTGELFF
D: NA; J: TRBJ1-1; V: TRBV6-5; CDR3: CASSYGGMPEAFF
D: NA; J: TRBJ2-3; V: TRBV5-1; CDR3: CASSDPQGPDTQYF
D: NA; J: TRBJ1-5; V: TRBV7-8; CDR3: CASSLERAQPQHF
D: NA; J: TRBJ1-2; V: TRBV2; CDR3: CASSEGGEGSGYTF
D: TRBD1; J: TRBJ1-5; V: TRBV27; CDR3: CASSFTGANQPQHF
D: NA; J: TRBJ2-5; V: TRBV4-1; CDR3: CASSQDGGSAIETQYF
D: NA; J: TRBJ2-5; V: TRBV29-1; CDR3: CSAGTFGETQYF
D: TRBD2; J: TRBJ2-1; V: TRBV5-1; CDR3: CASSPGTSGIREQFF
D: NA; J: TRBJ1-6; V: TRBV7-8; CDR3: CASSEGYNSPLHF
D: NA; J: TRBJ2-2; V: TRBV7-7; CDR3: CASSLIPGSNTGELFF
D: NA; J: TRBJ1-2; V: TRBV5-1; CDR3: CASSRPGVDYGYTF
D: TRBD1; J: TRBJ2-2; V: TRBV10-3; CDR3: CAISDRVGELFF
D: NA; J: TRBJ2-7; V: TRBV20-1; CDR3: CSASFLSRYEQYF
D: NA; J: TRBJ2-7; V: TRBV12-3/TRBV12-4; CDR3: CASSAMGGEEQYF
D: TRBD1; J: TRBJ1-1; V: TRBV13; CDR3: CASSVRTGGTEAFF
D: TRBD2; J: TRBJ2-7; V: TRBV10-3; CDR3: CAISAGTSAYEQYF
D: NA; J: TRBJ2-3; V: TRBV7-2; CDR3: CASSLGSPGVADTQYF
D: NA; J: TRBJ1-2; V: TRBV7-2; CDR3: CASSLKGSGGYTF
D: TRBD2; J: TRBJ2-1; V: TRBV5-1; CDR3: CASSLREGDEQFF
D: NA; J: TRBJ2-1; V: TRBV20-1; CDR3: CSASAGTSLGEQFF
D: TRBD1; J: TRBJ2-6; V: TRBV5-1; CDR3: CASSPRTGEGSGANVLTF
D: NA; J: TRBJ1-6; V: TRBV12-3/TRBV12-4; CDR3: CASSPVDSRFNSPLHF
D: TRBD2; J: TRBJ2-7; V: TRBV3-1; CDR3: CASRGTSGTYEQYF
D: NA; J: TRBJ1-3; V: TRBV7-4; CDR3: CASSLQGPNTIYF
D: TRBD1; J: TRBJ2-6; V: TRBV6-1; CDR3: CASRMTGVSGANVLTF
D: NA; J: TRBJ2-7; V: TRBV3-1; CDR3: CASSQEVLGAYEQYF
D: NA; J: TRBJ1-1; V: TRBV6-1; CDR3: CASSAVTGLGTEAFF
D: NA; J: TRBJ2-6; V: TRBV2; CDR3: CASSEGQGFSGANVLTF